Sequencing of this TCR beta chain was carried out in a study of vaccination and CD4 T cells after COVID-19. In the study overall: The convalescents were made up of six males and four females, two of whom were Hispanic. The stimulating agents, overlapping spike peptides, came from SARS-CoV-2, HCoV-NL63, HCoV-OC43 and HCoV-229E. For control cultures, the treatment was a CEFX pool, an HIV-1 Nef pool, or no peptide.

Time point reported: late sampling 161 to 241 days after vaccination in a few convalescent patients. Sample treatment: approximately 10-day PBMC culture with coronavirus spike peptide pools or control peptides (ViraFEST assay). On this clonotype: Its matching antigen is unknown.

Researchers used the Oncomine TCR Beta short-read assay to sequence DNA from cultured CD4+ T cells. The authors extracted genomic DNA from cultured CD4+ T cells. MiXCR, applied by TCRdb to the PCR reads, yields one record per CDR3 protein. Of 25,000 to 30,000 distinct CDR3 sequences listed, 35% to 50% are singletons. J gave up 8 bases and V 7 bases, and 10 bases lay outside the gene matches. The CDR3 is made up of 13 amino acids. Germline lookup yields CDR1 MNHNS and CDR2 SASEGT. The chain employs TRBV6-1 and TRBJ1-1; 7 positions agree with TRBD1. The receptor was isolated from a human donor who had recovered from COVID-19. Sequenced here: CD4+ T cells from blood, cultured in vitro, sampled about 7 months after SARS-CoV-2 vaccination. The CDR3 nucleotides are TGTGCCAGCACCGAGAGGACAGGATGGGAAGCTTTCTTT. Amino acids: CASTERTGWEAFF.